Included here is one T cell receptor beta chain sequence, with context. The sample belongs to a study of blood T cell repertoires in COVID-19. Overall study: Acute and convalescent COVID-19 specimens originated in the United States, Italy and Spain.

Trimming pared 0 bases from V and 2 bases from J, leaving 7 bases between. CDR1 is SGHVS and CDR2 is FQNEAQ in the germline V gene. The CDR3 consists of 14 residues. The protocol was immunoSEQ multiplex PCR, while the TCRdb copy is restricted to in-frame clones and leaves out a portion. The table records 35,000 to 45,000 clones, roughly three quarters of them present only once. Sequencing was carried out using peripheral blood. V and J are TRBV7-8 and TRBJ1-2, with TRBD1 as a possible D gene (5 bases). This TCR derives from a man in his 70s with acute or convalescent COVID-19. CDR3 region: CASSLAGHNYGYTF. The CDR3 nucleotides read TGTGCCAGCAGCTTAGCCGGACACAACTATGGCTACACCTTC.